Below, one TCR beta chain is given with its context. Its antigen is not known. Germline values: CDR1 ENHRY, CDR2 SYGVKD. CDR3 length equals 15 residues. V was cut by 3 bases and J by 3 bases, with 15 bases left in between. Template switching added a universal primer site, and cDNA bore unique molecular identifiers. TCRdb called the 5' RACE reads again in MiXCR, with one record for every CDR3 protein. The sample consists of around 500,000 distinct CDR3 sequences, 14% of them appearing once. The source of the sample is a study of identical twins. Findings and caveats of the study: Instead of following the same donors, the conclusions were based on cross-sectional statistical analysis.

Another study also made use of these data, one on yellow fever vaccine responses in identical twins. That report adds: Reports say the vaccine T cell response in twins looked partly convergent and partly personalized.

The rearrangement joins TRBV10-3 to TRBJ2-7, with D possibly TRBD1 on 6 matching bases. Sequencing was carried out using CD4+ T cells sorted from blood. This clonotype was sampled from a woman under 30 in good health. The CDR3 region has the DNA TGTGCCATCAGTGACCCGATTGAGGGGGACTACGAGCAGTACTTC. Its protein is CAISDPIEGDYEQYF.